Each of the 28 T cell receptor beta chains below was sequenced from the same sample in a study of identical twins. MiXCR, run by TCRdb on the 5' RACE reads, gives a single entry per CDR3 protein. Here the sample spans 400,000 or so distinct CDR3 sequences, approximately 8.7% being singletons. The sequenced sample consisted of naive T cells sorted from blood. All receptors come from a woman aged 45 to 65 in good health.

The J gene is TRBJ2-7, the V gene TRBV4-1; TRBD1 is a possible D gene (5 bases). Germline-derived CDR1 and CDR2 are MGHRA and YSYEKL. CDR3 length: 14 amino acids. The ends were cut back, 0 bases at V and 3 bases at J, with 9 bases in the middle. The CDR3 nucleotides are TGCGCCAGCAGCCAAGAAGGGGCGGTCTACGAGCAGTACGTC. Translated: CASSQEGAVYEQYV.

This clonotype occurred a few times. The chain recombines TRBV28 with TRBJ2-6; weak D call: TRBD1 (6 bases). The V and J ends lost 2 bases and 3 bases respectively, with 14 bases between them. Germline V lookup: CDR1 MDHEN, CDR2 SYDVKM. The CDR3 extends over 17 amino acids. Here the CDR3 DNA reads TGTGCCAGCAGTTTAACTTCAGGGGTTCATGGGGCCAACGTCCTGACTTTC. This encodes CASSLTSGVHGANVLTF.

V is TRBV6-5 and J is TRBJ1-1, with a possible D match to TRBD1 (6 bases). CDR3 size: 13 residues. In germline, CDR1 is MNHEY, CDR2 SVGAGI. V lost 7 bases and J 2 bases, leaving 11 bases between the germline ends. DNA for the CDR3: TGTGCCAGCAAGGCAGGGGAAAACACTGAAGCTTTCTTT. It is translated as CASKAGENTEAFF.

This clonotype has ten or more counts. The chain links TRBV5-1 to TRBJ2-3; D may be TRBD2 (5 bases). In germline, CDR1 is SGHRS, CDR2 YFSETQ. CDR3 length: 13 residues. The ends were cut back, 4 bases at V and 8 bases at J, with 14 bases in the middle. The CDR3 sequence is CASSRADSFTQYF. The CDR3 nucleotides read TGCGCCAGCAGCCGCGCGGACTCTTTTACGCAGTATTTT.

This clonotype occurred a few times. V usage is TRBV20-1 and J usage is TRBJ1-1, with no clear D. CDR3 size: 9 residues. In germline, CDR1 is DFQATT, CDR2 SNEGSKA (reference sequence). Between the trimmed V and J ends, which lost 6 bases and 7 bases, there was a span of 6 bases. For the CDR3, the DNA is TGCAGTGCCAGTATTGAAGCTTTCTTT. It encodes CSASIEAFF.

This rearrangement joins TRBV9 to TRBJ2-5; 7 bases line up with TRBD2. Germline CDR1 SGDLS, CDR2 YYNGEE. Trimming cost V 0 bases and J 5 bases; bases outside gene matches: 13. The CDR3 contains 17 residues. The CDR3 region has the DNA TGTGCCAGCAGCGTAGACCTAGCGCCCGTGGGGGGGGAGACCCAGTACTTC. Translation gives CASSVDLAPVGGETQYF.

The chain joins TRBV2 to TRBJ2-5, with 12 bases matching TRBD2. V dropped 6 bases and J dropped 3; count of bases not matched to a gene: 5. The V gene's germline CDR1 is SNHLY and CDR2 FYNNEI. The CDR3 is made up of 15 amino acids. The CDR3 region has the DNA TGTGCCAGCAGGATACGGACTAGCGGGAAAGAGACCCAGTACTTC. Translated: CASRIRTSGKETQYF.

This clonotype occurred a few times. This chain uses TRBV3-1 with TRBJ2-7; the D gene is possibly TRBD2 (6 bases). The V gene lost 3 bases and the J gene lost 2 bases, with 17 bases spanning the gap. The germline gives CDR1 LGHDT, CDR2 YNNKEL (reference sequence). The CDR3 contains 16 residues. This chain's CDR3 is CASSQGYRELTYEQYF. The CDR3 DNA sequence: TGTGCCAGCAGCCAGGGTTATCGGGAGTTAACCTACGAGCAGTACTTC.

The CDR3 sequence is CASSHIGLWSTDTQYF. DNA of the CDR3: TGTGCCAGCAGCCATATTGGGCTGTGGAGCACAGATACGCAGTATTTT. The chain carries TRBV14 and TRBJ2-3; D call uncertain. The CDR3 has 16 amino acids. Trimming removed 3 bases from V and 0 bases from J, with 13 bases in between. Germline CDR1 and CDR2: SGHDN and FVKESK.

The V and J genes are TRBV20-1 and TRBJ2-7; tentatively, D is TRBD1 or TRBD2 (5 bases each). Germline V CDR1 and CDR2: DFQATT, SNEGSKA (reference sequence). This CDR3 contains 13 residues. Trimming shortened V by 1 base and J by 5 bases, and 12 bases separated the two germline ends. CDR3 nucleotides: TGCAGTGCTAGAGTGACGGGACGGCACGAGCAGTACTTC. Its protein is CSARVTGRHEQYF.

This clonotype came up many times. The rearrangement joins TRBV20-1 to TRBJ1-3; a weak D match, TRBD1 (5 bases). The CDR3 has 15 amino acids. Per the germline V gene, CDR1 is DFQATT and CDR2 is SNEGSKA (reference sequence). Trimming cost V 0 bases and J 1 base, with 10 bases left between them. CDR3 sequence reads: CSAREGRSSGNTIYF. In DNA form, the CDR3 reads TGCAGTGCTAGAGAGGGACGGTCTTCTGGAAACACCATATATTTT.

This clonotype has a count of ten or more. The chain carries TRBV24-1 and TRBJ2-7; D is uncertain. The CDR3 runs to 19 residues. Trimming removed 0 bases at V and 1 base at J, with 21 bases between. Germline V gene data show CDR1 as KGHDR and CDR2 as SFDVKD. Here the CDR3 DNA reads TGTGCCACCAGTGATTTGGGACCCTGTAGCCCTTCACGGTCCTACGAGCAGTACGTC. Its translation: CATSDLGPCSPSRSYEQYV.

The sample holds many counts of this clonotype. The rearrangement links TRBV4-2 to TRBJ2-3, with D maybe TRBD2 (6 bases). The V end lost 1 base, the J end lost 6 bases, and 11 bases lay between the germline ends. The CDR3 consists of 14 residues. Per the germline V gene, CDR1 is LGHNA and CDR2 is YNFKEQ. CDR3 DNA: TGTGCCAGCAGCCAAGGAACTAGCAGGGATACGCAGTATTTT. Translated: CASSQGTSRDTQYF.

Details on this clonotype: Sequence at one end of the junction differs from germline and may be a read error. The chain employs TRBV4-1 and TRBJ2-1; 7 bases are shared with TRBD2. Germline CDR1 and CDR2: MGHRA and YSYEKL. This CDR3 region has 16 residues. CDR3 nucleotide sequence: TGCGCCAGCAGCCATGCCGGGACTACATCCGATAATGAGCAGTCCTTC. Encoded protein: CASSHAGTTSDNEQSF.

The chain couples TRBV12-3 or TRBV12-4 to TRBJ2-2, with D uncertain. The CDR3 extends over 16 amino acids. V shed 4 bases and J shed 2 bases, with 14 bases lying between them. The CDR3 here is CASSSLVAGNTGELFF. In nucleotides, the CDR3 is TGTGCCAGCAGTTCCCTAGTAGCTGGAAACACCGGGGAGCTGTTTTTT.

This clonotype was detected many times. The chain links TRBV20-1 to TRBJ2-1; 8 nucleotides agree with TRBD2. Per the germline V gene, CDR1 is DFQATT and CDR2 is SNEGSKA (reference sequence). Trimming cost V 4 bases and J 4 bases; bases outside gene matches: 6. The CDR3 contains 14 residues. In DNA, the CDR3 is TGCAGTGCTACCCGCGGGGGGCGGTACAATGAGCAGTTCTTC. Translated: CSATRGGRYNEQFF.

At least ten counts were recorded for this clonotype. This chain connects TRBV3-1 to TRBJ2-2; 12 nucleotides align to TRBD2. In germline, CDR1 is LGHDT, CDR2 YNNKEL (reference sequence). The CDR3 has 16 amino acids. V was pared by 4 bases and J by 4 bases, with 4 bases of the junction left unmatched. Here the CDR3 DNA reads TGTGCCAGCAGCCGAGGGACTAGCGGGTCCACCGGGGAGCTGTTTTTT. It encodes CASSRGTSGSTGELFF.

This clonotype was detected only a few times. The V and J genes are TRBV7-2 and TRBJ2-3; the D is unclear. With 1 base removed from V and 9 bases from J, the gap between germline ends came to 8 bases. This CDR3 is 12 amino acids long. Germline values: CDR1 SGHTA, CDR2 FQGNSA. The chain's CDR3 is CASSLEQITQYF. CDR3 nucleotides: TGTGCCAGCAGCTTAGAACAGATAACGCAGTATTTT. The full variable domain, with the rest looked up from reference TRBV7-2 and TRBJ2-3, is GAGVSQSPSNKVTEKGKDVELRCDPISGHTALYWYRQSLGQGLEFLIYFQGNSAPDKSGLPSDRFSAERTGGSVSTLTIQRTQQEDSAVYLCASSLEQITQYFGPGTRLTVL.

This clonotype turned up a few times. V gene TRBV29-1 combines with J gene TRBJ2-1; 10 bases match TRBD1. Trimming removed 4 bases from V and 6 bases from J; junction bases left unmatched: 3. CDR3 length equals 13 residues. Germline loops: CDR1 SQVTM, CDR2 ANQGSEA. This CDR3 is CSVGRTGGNEQFF. The CDR3 DNA follows: TGCAGCGTTGGAAGGACAGGGGGCAATGAGCAGTTCTTC.

The V call is TRBV5-1, the J call TRBJ2-3; TRBD1 agrees at 9 bases. This CDR3 is built from 14 residues. The germline V gene encodes CDR1 SGHRS and CDR2 YFSETQ. V shed 6 bases and J 5 bases; nucleotides not matched to a gene: 7. CDR3 sequence: CASNYRGQEDTQYF. In nucleotides, the CDR3 is TGCGCCAGCAACTACAGGGGGCAGGAAGATACGCAGTATTTT. The variable domain in full, with the rest retrieved from reference TRBV5-1 and TRBJ2-3, is KAGVTQTPRYLIKTRGQQVTLSCSPISGHRSVSWYQQTPGQGLQFLFEYFSETQRNKGNFPGRFSGRQFSNSRSEMNVSTLELGDSALYLCASNYRGQEDTQYFGPGTRLTVL.

This clonotype was observed a few times. The chain recombines TRBV5-1 with TRBJ2-1; TRBD2 matches at 7 bases. Unmatched junction bases numbered 10, after V lost 4 bases and J lost 3 bases. The CDR3 covers 16 residues. Germline loops: CDR1 SGHRS, CDR2 YFSETQ. The CDR3, as DNA: TGCGCCAGCAGCCGCCGGGCGGGGGAGGGCTACAATGAGCAGTTCTTC. Translation: CASSRRAGEGYNEQFF.

A remark on this clonotype: One end of the junction varies from germline; a read error may be responsible. The chain joins TRBV7-7 to TRBJ2-5; D assignment may be TRBD1 or TRBD2 (5 bases each). Germline V gene sequence: CDR1 SSHAT, CDR2 FNYEAQ (reference sequence). CDR3 length: 14 amino acids. As DNA, the CDR3 is TGTGCTAGCAGCTTCCGGGACGACCAAGAGACCCAGTACTTC. Its protein is CASSFRDDQETQYF.

This chain uses TRBV5-1 with TRBJ2-5; D possibly corresponds to TRBD2 (6 bases). The CDR3 spans 14 residues. The germline V gene has CDR1 SGHRS and CDR2 YFSETQ. V was clipped by 4 bases and J by 1 base, with 11 bases between them. The CDR3 protein is CASSRGDFQETQYF. The DNA of the CDR3 is TGCGCCAGCAGCAGAGGGGACTTCCAAGAGACCCAGTACTTC.

This clonotype was seen only a few times. J is TRBJ2-7 and V is TRBV27; D perhaps matches TRBD1 (8 bases). With 5 bases removed from V and 2 bases from J, the gap between germline ends came to 19 bases. CDR3 length: 16 amino acids. Germline lookup yields CDR1 MNHEY and CDR2 SMNVEV (reference sequence). The CDR3 sequence: CASSLYRGGSPYEQYF. CDR3 nucleotide sequence: TGTGCCAGCAGTCTGTACAGGGGGGGCTCCCCCTACGAGCAGTACTTC.

This clonotype came up many times. The chain employs TRBV5-1 and TRBJ1-1, with 8 bases aligning to TRBD1. V lost 0 bases and J lost 4; bases outside the gene matches: 5. The CDR3 totals 15 residues. CDR1 SGHRS and CDR2 YFSETQ come from the germline V gene. CDR3 sequence: CASSLAGQGATEAFF. As DNA, the CDR3 is TGCGCCAGCAGCTTGGCCGGCCAGGGGGCCACTGAAGCTTTCTTT.

The chain is built from TRBV6-5 and TRBJ1-1, with 7 nucleotides matching TRBD1. CDR1 and CDR2 from the germline V gene are MNHEY and SVGAGI. The V gene end was trimmed by 7 bases and the J gene end by 7 bases; junction bases not matched to a gene: 9. This CDR3 has 13 residues. DNA for the CDR3: TGTGCCAGCAAAGATAGGACAGGAGTTGAAGCTTTCTTT. It encodes CASKDRTGVEAFF.

The chain links TRBV4-1 to TRBJ2-2; 7 bases line up with TRBD1. This CDR3 has 17 amino acids. In germline, CDR1 is MGHRA, CDR2 YSYEKL. The trim removed 1 base at V and 1 base at J, leaving 6 bases unmatched. The CDR3 sequence: CASSQGPRQGNTGELFF. CDR3 DNA: TGCGCCAGCAGCCAAGGACCAAGACAGGGGAACACCGGGGAGCTGTTTTTT.

This clonotype has just a few counts. The chain employs TRBV5-1 and TRBJ2-3, with D possibly being TRBD2 (5 bases). Trimming removed 2 bases at V and 4 bases at J, with 14 bases between. This CDR3 spans 15 amino acids. Germline V gene lookup returns CDR1 SGHRS and CDR2 YFSETQ. CDR3 bases: TGCGCCAGCAGCTTAGGAGGTGGTCTCGCAGATACGCAGTATTTT. Protein product: CASSLGGGLADTQYF.